This T cell receptor (beta chain) derives from a study of CD8+ T cells in alopecia areata (dated by TCRdb to the late 2010s). General notes on the study: Treated patients were enrolled in an open-label pilot trial of oral tofacitinib, 5 to 10 mg twice daily, for moderate-to-severe alopecia areata. Tofacitinib was administered for 6 to 18 months, and 6 months of follow-up off drug were then conducted to assess delayed response and recurrence. In treated patients, disease severity was measured using the SALT score, which gives the percentage of scalp surface area affected. The study used high-throughput TCRbeta sequencing to examine T cell clonal expansion in alopecia areata, in both the C3H/HeJ mouse model and human patients. Human TCRbeta sequencing covered scalp tissue and sorted CD4+ and CD8+ peripheral blood T cells from patchy and totalis/universalis alopecia areata patients and healthy controls. Tofacitinib-treated patients had biopsies at baseline and at 4 and 24 weeks of treatment, with a later scalp biopsy in several patients. Clonality in the scalp was compared among normal scalp (n=4), patchy alopecia areata scalp (n=8), and alopecia totalis/universalis scalp (n=8). The RNA source kit depended on sample type: the PAXgene miRNA kit for fixed scalp, the miRNeasy kit for PBMCs, and the RNeasy kit for mouse skin. TCRbeta CDR3 regions were amplified by immunoSEQ multiplex PCR using 35 Vbeta forward and 13 Jbeta reverse primers.

The library was built by means of the immunoSEQ multiplex PCR assay. RNA was extracted from all samples and reverse transcribed into cDNA, which served as template for TCR sequencing. First-strand cDNA was synthesized with SuperScript III using a 2:1 mix of oligo-dT and random hexamers. A synthetic immune receptor repertoire was used to assess amplification bias, and residual bias was removed computationally. The source study handled its data this way. Raw reads were preprocessed to remove errors, and CDR3 was defined according to IMGT conventions as the region from the conserved cysteine to phenylalanine. Clonality was computed as 1 minus the Shannon entropy, with the entropy normalized by log2 of the number of productive unique TCRs. CD4 or CD8 identity of scalp clones was inferred by cross-referencing scalp TCRbeta sequences with sorted blood CD4 and CD8 repertoires. As stored in TCRdb, this immuneACCESS dataset retains in-frame rearrangements with V and J assigned. A fraction of the clones does not appear; measured against another copy, unresolved V genes explain less than half of the discrepancy, and the remainder lacks a known reason. The V and J calls and the clone size are those of that table, but D and trimming were determined from the DNA. This sample is represented by some 240,000 clones; about 58% of them were singletons. Around 1.5% of the sample comes from the top ten.

The sample's time point label is to be understood as: more than three weeks on oral tofacitinib. Sample treatment or condition, as interpreted from the label and publication: oral pan-JAK inhibitor, 5-10 mg twice daily. Peripheral blood and lesional scalp punch biopsies were obtained from patients with alopecia areata. PBMCs were isolated by density centrifugation and stained for CD3, CD4 and CD8, and CD4+ and CD8+ T cells were sorted on a FACSAria. This clone appeared a few times. Its antigen remains unidentified. Qualities for individual bases were not recorded, and no much larger clone is one base off. Beyond this particular receptor, the publication reports: Compared with mice, TCR sequences shared between patients were less clear, possibly partly because of HLA diversity across the patient population. Because the treated cohort was small and included a single nonresponder, larger studies are needed to assess links between baseline CD8+ expansion and response. During tofacitinib treatment, many expanded lesional clones stuck around in both scalp and blood, and this persistence may partly explain why relapse happens after treatment is stopped. Compared with normal scalp, lesional scalp, particularly in alopecia totalis/universalis, had higher clonality and more expanded CD8+ clones, which suggests antigenic drive. Scalp TCR repertoire analysis is complicated because resident alphabeta T cells in normal human skin are also sequenced, whereas mouse skin is dominated by gammadelta T cells. Tofacitinib significantly lowered scalp clonality and the number of expanded CD8+ clones among the top 100 scalp clones.

V is shortened by 2 bases, J by 10 bases, and the region joining them spans 18 bases. Measured from the cysteine to the phenylalanine, the CDR3 is 15 residues long. Kept here is only the CDR3 DNA, which spans 45 bases and is read in frame from base 1. The germline V gene encodes CDR1 SGHTA and CDR2 FQGNSA. The source is a human donor with alopecia areata. The sample consisted of CD4+ T cells sorted from blood, taken at week 4, from a patient treated with tofacitinib. The chain is made from TRBV7-2 and TRBJ2-1; the D gene is perhaps TRBD2, on 6 matching bases. The CDR3 has the sequence CASSLTRGGRGEQFF. The DNA is as follows: TGTGCCAGCAGCTTAACTAGGGGAGGCCGTGGGGAGCAGTTCTTC.